Shown below are 3 T cell receptor beta chains from a single sample sequenced in a study of T cells after yellow fever vaccination. MiXCR was run by TCRdb on the 5' RACE reads, yielding one entry per CDR3 protein. The table includes 550,000 or so distinct CDR3 sequences, 15% to 20% detected once. The source was PBMCs, collected 15 days after the yellow fever booster vaccination. All receptors come from a young man who received the YFV17D yellow fever vaccine.

This clonotype was observed a few times. V gene TRBV9 combines with J gene TRBJ2-7, with 7 nucleotides matching TRBD1. The CDR3 totals 14 residues. With 3 bases clipped from V and 0 bases from J, the junction kept 3 bases outside the gene matches. Germline values: CDR1 SGDLS, CDR2 YYNGEE. The CDR3 sequence is CASSAGQASYEQYF. CDR3 bases: TGTGCCAGCAGCGCCGGACAGGCCTCCTACGAGCAGTACTTC. The entire variable domain, with the rest obtained from reference TRBV9 and TRBJ2-7, is as follows: DSGVTQTPKHLITATGQRVTLRCSPRSGDLSVYWYQQSLDQGLQFLIQYYNGEERAKGNILERFSAQQFPDLHSELNLSSLELGDSALYFCASSAGQASYEQYFGPGTRLTVT.

Many counts were recorded for this clonotype. The chain links TRBV9 to TRBJ2-7, with 7 positions matching TRBD2. The germline gives CDR1 SGDLS, CDR2 YYNGEE. This CDR3 contains 15 residues. V gave up 1 base and J gave up 0 bases; unmatched junction bases: 4. CDR3 DNA: TGTGCCAGCAGCGTAAGCGGCGGGAGCTCCTACGAGCAGTACTTC. Residues: CASSVSGGSSYEQYF.

There are a few counts of this clonotype. V usage is TRBV27 and J usage is TRBJ2-1; the D gene is possibly TRBD1 (6 bases). The V gene's germline CDR1 is MNHEY and CDR2 SMNVEV (reference sequence). V shed 6 bases and J shed 8 bases, with 17 bases lying between them. The CDR3 is 14 residues long. CDR3: CASRKQGLGHEQFF. The CDR3 coding sequence is TGTGCCAGCAGGAAACAGGGCCTCGGGCATGAGCAGTTCTTC.